The source of this TCR beta chain is a study of cytomegalovirus exposure and HLA in healthy donors (dated by TCRdb to between 2016 and 2019). Concerning the study at large: An earlier analysis of approximately 550 of the donors reported approximately 270 Gb of sequence data and 100 million to 140 million unique TCR beta sequences from about 200 million T cells. An earlier analysis of 500 to 750 of the donors applied high-throughput TCR beta sequencing to assess whether each TCR beta V gene segment acted as functional or pseudogenic. Along with the 666-subject first cohort, a separate validation cohort of over a hundred different subjects was used. The T cell repertoires of 670 or so subjects were profiled by immunosequencing and related to cytomegalovirus serostatus. To predict cytomegalovirus infection status, the study brought together high-throughput TCR immunosequencing, statistical association of individual TCRs with disease status, and machine learning. A later genetic analysis used genome-wide SNP genotypes for about three fifths of the 666 donors, treating that subset as a discovery cohort. Donor age, sex, ethnicity and CMV serostatus were compiled alongside the repertoire data. The study aimed to test whether cataloging public T cell receptors could reveal signatures of past pathogen exposure. Of the 350 to 450 genotyped donors, approximately 80% fell in the genetic ancestry cluster associated with self-reported Caucasian donors. HLA typing covered class I and class II loci at four-digit resolution. A later analysis re-analyzed previously published TCR beta repertoires from roughly 630 donors and added high-resolution HLA genotyping to study TCR occurrence patterns. Typing coverage differed by locus: A, B, C, DRB1 and DQB1 were typed in about 629-640 donors, DQA1 in about 510, DPA1 in over 600, and DPB1 in around 490. Several DR-DQ haplotypes were treated as single units for association and clustering because of strong linkage in the cohort. Across under 500 genotyped donors of the cohort, an average of roughly 200,000 unique TCR beta nucleotide sequences per donor were sequenced, and around 20% of those sequences were non-productive. All discovery cohort repertoires had been generated on a single sequencing platform. In the later analysis, no new phenotypic data were used to find candidate immune exposures; instead, reliance was placed on TCR beta sequences and their occurrence across donors. An early release that covered about 600 HLA-typed donors contained approximately 300 gigabases of sequencing data and about 93 million unique TCR sequences. Findings and caveats that apply to the study as a whole: Specific HLA alleles were associated with more than 15,000 TCR beta sequences at a false discovery rate of 0.05 in a later analysis. Some IMGT-functional V segments, including TRBV6-2 and TRBV6-3, could not be distinguished by the 87-base-pair reads and were therefore excluded. Cytomegalovirus status was reported to be diagnosed by the classifier with high specificity and sensitivity in both the original and validation cohorts. A later genetic analysis reported fewer N-insertions in productive TCRs among donors in an Asian-associated ancestry cluster than the roughly 720-donor mean. In an earlier analysis of 500 to 650 of the donors, most TCR beta V segments appeared in productive rearrangements about 87% or about 30% of the time, broadly matching IMGT annotations. A later analysis found that most CMV-associated TCR beta chains appeared HLA-restricted, with HLA associations seemingly driven largely by CMV exposure. A further reported finding was that TCR beta sequences accurately predicted the HLA-A and HLA-B alleles for most subjects in the first cohort. When HLA alleles, especially DR and DQ, strongly co-occurred, attributing TCR associations to individual alleles was difficult. Over 15 rarely observed V segments, including chromosome 9 orphons, were excluded from the earlier analysis of a few hundred of the donors because counts were too low. The presence/absence analyses assumed that sequencing depth was roughly uniform across donors, and that assumption may not be true. In a later analysis, the rate of TCR association differed among HLA loci, with DRB1 alleles having the most associated TCRs and HLA-C alleles having the fewest. The authors suggested that the approach could potentially be generalized to other disease states and immunological phenotypes. In this cohort, only TCR beta chains were sequenced, and detectable features were limited by the absence of alpha or paired-chain data. A group of highly shared sequence variants was considered likely to be a technical artifact of the sequencing pipeline. Because HLA typing was missing for some donors at each locus, association tests included only the typed subset. For the cohort, immune exposure information was limited to CMV serostatus. While some public TCRs were present in many individuals, most TCR sequences turned up only very rarely across donors. In vitro tests confirmed that a few of the cytomegalovirus-associated TCR beta chains recognize cytomegalovirus antigens. The study gave a list of 150 to 200 TCR beta chains associated with cytomegalovirus. Linkage disequilibrium might explain the correlated functional status among segregating V segments, but an unknown experimental factor could not be ruled out. A later genetic analysis associated a missense DCLRE1C variant with V-gene and J-gene trimming of TCR beta chains, and an independent cohort replicated the association. In a later analysis, HLA-associated TCR beta chains showed more clonal expansion and lower generation probabilities than non-associated chains that were equally common. Several of the top co-occurrence clusters appeared to be linked to parvovirus B19, influenza, CMV and Epstein-Barr virus, according to a later analysis.

Receptor libraries were prepared by the immunoSEQ multiplex PCR assay. The multiplex PCR relied on a mix of 60 forward primers for TCR Vbeta segments and 13 reverse primers for TCR Jbeta segments. Amplification of the CDR3 region of rearranged TCR beta genes was performed with a multiplex PCR assay on genomic DNA. The Illumina HiSeq System was used to sequence the amplified TCR beta libraries as 87-base-pair reads. The authors' pipeline ran thus. Across the 666 repertoires, a later analysis counted about 81 million unique TCR beta chains, around 11 million of which were shared by at least two donors. A nearest-neighbor algorithm error-corrected the raw reads and collapsed the reads into unique sequences, merging closely related sequences to remove PCR and sequencing errors. Alignment of CDR3 sequences to IMGT reference sequences was used to assign V, D and J gene segments. For a sequence to be retained, at least a six-nucleotide match to both a V gene segment and a J gene segment was required. A rearrangement counted as productive if the CDR3 had no stop codons and remained in frame with V and J, and every other rearrangement counted as non-productive. Following IMGT convention, CDR3 was defined as the stretch from the second conserved V-encoded cysteine to the conserved J-encoded phenylalanine. The earlier analysis of 587 of the donors excluded sequences that lacked an unambiguous match to a single V gene segment. An earlier analysis of several hundred of the donors called V segments functional above 56.7% productive rearrangements and segregating when the between-donor standard deviation exceeded 5%. A statistical classification framework was developed to diagnose cytomegalovirus status using the catalog of TCR beta chain sequences. In a later analysis, TCR nucleotide sequences were compared against IMGT/GENE-DB human TR gene sequences so that V and J genes could be assigned. In a later analysis, CDR3 sequences and most-parsimonious VDJ recombination scenarios were assigned using the TCRdist pipeline. In a later analysis, each TCR beta chain was defined by its CDR3 amino acid sequence together with its V-gene family, and reads lacking a unique V-gene family were excluded. As a way to deal with suspected cross-contamination and a sequencing artifact, a later analysis dropped 450 to 700 nucleotide sequences that were highly shared and had low generation probability. In a later analysis, a clonal expansion index was calculated for each public chain from normalized within-repertoire ranks of inferred template counts. In a later analysis, generation probabilities were computed using a VDJ recombination model fitted to out-of-frame rearrangements, and the results were checked against IGoR. A later analysis scored TCR-TCR, TCR-HLA and TCR-CMV co-occurrence with hypergeometric tests, applying a repertoire-size bias correction to TCR pairs. In a later analysis, false discovery rates were estimated by permuting HLA or CMV assignments 20 times. In a later analysis, co-occurring TCRs were grouped with DBSCAN, and TCRdist sequence similarity was added when clustering was performed within HLA-allele-positive subsets. For co-occurrence clustering, repertoires with fewer than 30,000 or more than 120,000 public chains were excluded, along with four or five repertoires with anomalous nucleotide sharing. In TCRdb, the immuneACCESS table is reduced to in-frame sequences with V and J assigned. These tables do not hold every clone; where another copy was compared, an unresolved V gene accounts for under half, and the others remain unexplained. The DNA was the basis for D and trimming; V, J and clone size are from that table. The sample includes 100,000 or so clones, with roughly 80% observed a single time. Roughly 5% of the sample is held by the ten biggest clonotypes.

Turning to this clone: The target of this receptor is not known. No base quality information exists; no much larger clone differs at one position.

There are 16 amino acids in the CDR3, from cysteine to phenylalanine inclusive. Just CDR3 DNA is preserved here, 48 bases in frame from base 1. Ends trimmed: V by 4 bases, J by 4 bases; bases unmatched to a gene: 12. CDR1 and CDR2 are drawn from the germline V gene: SGDLS, YYNGEE. In total, roughly 710 healthy bone marrow donors made up the cohort. Cohort members were all nominally healthy when sampled, although unrecorded immune exposures were likely present. The donor tested CMV seropositive, placing the donor among the 289 seropositive members of the cohort. Every donor gave a peripheral blood sample, and the peripheral blood mononuclear cells from that sample were used for TCR beta sequencing. The Qiagen DNeasy Blood Extraction Kit was used to extract genomic DNA from the blood cell samples.

This chain joins TRBV9 to TRBJ1-1; 8 central nucleotides agree with TRBD1. This TCR came from a female donor in good health and CMV-seropositive. Sequencing was done on a sample of PBMCs. The CDR3 here reads CASSSRPGGPGTEAFF. The nucleotides are TGTGCCAGCAGCTCCCGTCCAGGGGGCCCCGGCACTGAAGCTTTCTTT.